This TCR beta chain was documented in a study of PD-1 blockade in classical Hodgkin lymphoma. The overall study: It was nivolumab at 3 mg/kg, given intravenously every 2 weeks, that patients received. Study-wide results and limits: Whoever responded completely had baseline diversity much like that seen in newly diagnosed patients. Possibly reflecting disease activity or prior therapy, repertoire differences have causes that remain undefined. It was reported that newly diagnosed patients had less baseline TCR diversity than healthy donors.

The method was immunoSEQ multiplex PCR; TCRdb's version includes in-frame clones alone and lacks a portion of them. The table has about 100,000 clones, around 88% seen once. Trimming stripped 6 bases from V and 4 bases from J, with 12 bases between. This CDR3 comprises 13 residues. From germline, CDR1 is MNHNY and CDR2 SVGAGI (reference sequence). This clone occurred once. Its antigen remains unidentified. Following autologous stem cell transplantation, relapse occurred in every patient, and exposure to brentuximab vedotin varied. The source was peripheral blood mononuclear cells (PBMCs), collected before the second cycle of nivolumab. The TCR sequence derives from a human donor with classical Hodgkin lymphoma. The chain has TRBV6-6 and TRBJ1-2, with a weak D call TRBD1 (6 bases). CDR3 region: CASSYGQFYGYTF. The CDR3 DNA sequence: TGTGCCAGCAGCTATGGACAGTTCTATGGCTACACCTTC.